This entry concerns a single T cell receptor (beta chain). The source of the sample is a study of T-cell memory formation after mild COVID-19. The CDR3 contains 15 residues. The trim removed 3 bases at V and 2 bases at J, leaving 5 bases unmatched. CDR1 and CDR2 (germline): LGHNA, YSLEER. Each CDR3 protein gets one entry after TCRdb re-called the 5' RACE reads with MiXCR. The table records 250,000 to 300,000 distinct CDR3 sequences, about a sixth of them present only once. The receptor's source is a man aged 18 to 30 who had mild COVID-19 (a few samples of this study predate the infection). Cell type and time point are not known. This chain uses TRBV4-3 with TRBJ1-1, with TRBD1 matching 8 bases. Sequencing was carried out using PBMCs or a T cell subset sorted from them (not recorded which). As DNA, the CDR3 is TGCGCCAGCAGCCACAAGACAGGGGTAAACACTGAAGCTTTCTTT. This sequence encodes CASSHKTGVNTEAFF.